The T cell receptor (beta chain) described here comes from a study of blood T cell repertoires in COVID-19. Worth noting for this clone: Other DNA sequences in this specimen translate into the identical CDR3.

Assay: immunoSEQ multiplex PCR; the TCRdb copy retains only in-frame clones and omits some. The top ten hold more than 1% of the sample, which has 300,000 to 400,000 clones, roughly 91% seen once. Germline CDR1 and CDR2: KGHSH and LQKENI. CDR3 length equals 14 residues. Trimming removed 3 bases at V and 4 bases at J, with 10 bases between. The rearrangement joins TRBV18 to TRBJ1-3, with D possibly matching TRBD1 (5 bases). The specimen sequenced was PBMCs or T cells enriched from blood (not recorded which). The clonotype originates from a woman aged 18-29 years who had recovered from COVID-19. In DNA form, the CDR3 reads TGTGCCAGCTCACCCCAGGGAGGAGGAAACACCATATATTTT. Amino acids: CASSPQGGGNTIYF.